A single sample gave rise to the 24 T cell receptor beta chains below, sequenced in a study of regulatory T cells in long-lasting Graves disease. The sample's time point: newly diagnosed GD, antithyroid drugs for less than 3 months. Researchers made the TCR library from RNA that was extracted from PBMCs. Construction of TCR beta libraries relied on iRepertoire HTBI primers and on Arm-PCR targeting CDR3 regions. TCRdb fed the multiplex PCR reads into MiXCR, producing one record per CDR3 protein. Of a few hundred thousand distinct CDR3 sequences listed, roughly 18% are singletons. Material: peripheral blood mononuclear cells (PBMCs), obtained at new diagnosis, from a patient treated with antithyroid drugs. The receptors here all came from a female donor with Graves disease.

Comments on this clonotype: A much larger clonotype is one base distant, so this may be a read error. The chain employs TRBV28 and TRBJ2-7, with D perhaps matching TRBD1 or TRBD2 (5 bases each). Trimming pared 9 bases from V and 3 bases from J, leaving 18 bases between. The germline gives CDR1 MDHEN, CDR2 SYDVKM. This CDR3 region has 14 residues. This chain's CDR3 is CARWGSPPIYEQYF. CDR3 in DNA: TGTGCCAGGTGGGGGTCCCCACCCATCTACGAGCAGTACTTC.

This clonotype showed up many times. This may be a read error, as it is one base from a much larger clone. V gene TRBV12-3 or TRBV12-4 combines with J gene TRBJ1-4, with 11 bases identical to TRBD1. This CDR3 contains 15 residues. Trimming at V came to 8 bases and at J to 5 bases, leaving 7 bases not matched to a gene. The CDR3 is CASGRTGGVNEKLFF. CDR3 in DNA: TGTGCCAGCGGCCGGACAGGGGGCGTAAATGAAAAACTGTTTTTT.

V is TRBV29-1 and J is TRBJ2-1, with D tentatively TRBD1 (7 bases). This CDR3 spans 13 amino acids. In germline, CDR1 is SQVTM, CDR2 ANQGSEA. Trimming took off 7 bases at V and 0 bases at J, with 10 bases between the two ends. For the CDR3, the DNA is TGCAGCGGGCGGGACAGCTCCTACAATGAGCAGTTCTTC. It specifies CSGRDSSYNEQFF.

The V and J genes are TRBV12-3 or TRBV12-4 and TRBJ2-7; 8 bases match TRBD1. V lost 6 bases and J lost 6; bases outside the gene matches: 7. The CDR3 has 13 residues. CDR3 coding DNA: TGTGCCAGCAGCACTACAGGGGGAAGCGAGCAGTACTTC. Protein: CASSTTGGSEQYF.

This clonotype was detected a few times. The chain links TRBV10-1 to TRBJ2-3; TRBD2 aligns across 13 bases. The CDR3 is 18 residues long. CDR1 is WNHNN and CDR2 is SYGVQD in the germline V gene (reference sequence). V was clipped by 5 bases and J by 2 bases; unmatched bases: 10. The CDR3 sequence is CASSHGLAGVSTTDTQYF. CDR3 sequence (DNA): TGCGCCAGCAGTCACGGACTAGCGGGAGTTAGCACCACAGATACGCAGTATTTT.

This clonotype was found many times. The chain carries TRBV19 and TRBJ2-1; 9 nucleotides match TRBD2. The J segment lost 7 bases and the V segment lost 5 bases, leaving 6 bases of the junction unmatched. Germline V gives CDR1 LNHDA, CDR2 SQIVND (reference sequence). This CDR3 has 14 residues. Here the CDR3 DNA reads TGTGCCAGTAGTCTCGCCGCGGGGGGGAATGAGCAGTTCTTC. Encoded protein: CASSLAAGGNEQFF.

There are many counts of this clonotype. The J gene is TRBJ2-7, the V gene TRBV9; 7 bases agree with TRBD1. Losses at the gene ends were 4 bases for V and 0 bases for J; bases not matched to a gene: 7. Germline V lookup: CDR1 SGDLS, CDR2 YYNGEE. The CDR3 runs to 15 residues. CDR3 protein: CASSPRGQSSYEQYF. For the CDR3, the DNA is TGTGCCAGCAGCCCCCGGGGACAGAGCTCCTACGAGCAGTACTTC. Based on the CDR3 plus reference TRBV9 and TRBJ2-7, the full variable domain is DSGVTQTPKHLITATGQRVTLRCSPRSGDLSVYWYQQSLDQGLQFLIQYYNGEERAKGNILERFSAQQFPDLHSELNLSSLELGDSALYFCASSPRGQSSYEQYFGPGTRLTVT.

The chain combines TRBV20-1 with TRBJ2-3; D ambiguous. The V end lost 6 bases, the J end lost 0 bases, and 10 bases lay between the germline ends. Germline V lookup: CDR1 DFQATT, CDR2 SNEGSKA (reference sequence). The CDR3 spans 13 residues. The CDR3 loop is CSAPLESTDTQYF. The CDR3 DNA sequence: TGCAGTGCCCCTCTGGAGAGCACAGATACGCAGTATTTT.

Ten or more counts support this clonotype. The chain uses TRBV7-9 and TRBJ1-1, with D perhaps matching TRBD1 (5 bases). The CDR3 spans 13 residues. The V end was cut by 0 bases, the J end by 11 bases, with 13 bases between. Germline V gene data show CDR1 as SEHNR and CDR2 as FQNEAQ (reference sequence). CDR3 in amino acids: CASSLAVQGGAFF. The CDR3 DNA follows: TGTGCCAGCAGCTTAGCGGTGCAGGGAGGCGCTTTCTTT.

This clonotype was counted ten times or more. This sequence joins TRBV4-3 and TRBJ2-7; TRBD1 might be the D (6 bases). The germline CDR1 and CDR2 sequences are LGHNA and YSLEER. This CDR3 has 16 residues. V was shortened by 1 base and J by 0 bases, with 13 bases between the two germline ends. CDR3 protein: CASSQGGWGRSYEQYF. Here the CDR3 DNA reads TGCGCCAGCAGCCAAGGAGGGTGGGGGCGCTCCTACGAGCAGTACTTC.

This clonotype occurred many times. The gene calls are TRBV3-1 and TRBJ1-1; TRBD1 matches 7 bases. Unmatched junction bases numbered 3, after V lost 1 base and J lost 4 bases. The CDR3 length is 14 residues. Germline CDR1 and CDR2: LGHDT and YNNKEL (reference sequence). The CDR3 sequence: CASSQAQGGTEAFF. CDR3 DNA: TGTGCCAGCAGCCAAGCCCAGGGGGGCACTGAAGCTTTCTTT.

This rearrangement joins TRBV7-6 to TRBJ2-2; the match to TRBD2 covers 10 bases. Germline-derived CDR1 and CDR2 are SGHVS and FNYEAQ. Unmatched junction bases numbered 16, after V lost 6 bases and J lost 6 bases. The CDR3 sequence is 18 residues long. The CDR3 is CASRKWTSGGGGAGELFF. In DNA, the CDR3 is TGTGCCAGCAGAAAATGGACTAGCGGCGGAGGTGGGGCCGGGGAGCTGTTTTTT. Filled out from reference TRBV7-6 and TRBJ2-2, the complete variable domain reads GAGVSQSPRYKVTKRGQDVALRCDPISGHVSLYWYRQALGQGPEFLTYFNYEAQQDKSGLPNDRFSAERPEGSISTLTIQRTEQRDSAMYRCASRKWTSGGGGAGELFFGEGSRLTVL.

This clonotype has ten or more counts. The chain is built from TRBV19 and TRBJ2-1, with 9 bases identical to TRBD2. The germline V gene encodes CDR1 LNHDA and CDR2 SQIVND (reference sequence). The V segment lost 7 bases and the J segment 8 bases; nucleotides outside the gene matches: 12. The CDR3 loop spans 15 amino acids. CDR3 in DNA: TGTGCCAGTAACCACGGCGGGAGGGCCAGAGATGAGCAGTTCTTC. Residues: CASNHGGRARDEQFF. The whole variable domain, remainder taken from reference TRBV19 and TRBJ2-1, is DGGITQSPKYLFRKEGQNVTLSCEQNLNHDAMYWYRQDPGQGLRLIYYSQIVNDFQKGDIAEGYSVSREKKESFPLTVTSAQKNPTAFYLCASNHGGRARDEQFFGPGTRLTVL.

This clonotype has at least ten counts. V gene TRBV19 combines with J gene TRBJ2-1, with TRBD2 as a possible D gene (7 bases). The CDR3 has 16 amino acids. The V end was cut by 6 bases, the J end by 2 bases, with 17 bases between. The V gene's germline CDR1 is LNHDA and CDR2 SQIVND (reference sequence). CDR3 sequence reads: CASRRGGGRTYNEQFF. The CDR3 coding sequence is TGTGCCAGTAGAAGGGGGGGAGGTAGAACCTACAATGAGCAGTTCTTC.

Note on this clonotype: Possible read error: a much larger clone is one base away. J is TRBJ1-5 and V is TRBV2; 8 bases match TRBD1. The V and J ends lost 6 bases and 7 bases, in that order; junction bases with no gene match: 8. Germline V gene lookup returns CDR1 SNHLY and CDR2 FYNNEI. This CDR3 has 14 residues. This chain's CDR3 is CASSLDRAAQPQHF. CDR3 sequence (DNA): TGTGCCAGCAGCCTGGACAGGGCGGCACAGCCCCAGCATTTT.

This clonotype was detected many times. This chain uses TRBV3-1 with TRBJ2-1, with D possibly matching TRBD1 (6 bases). Germline CDR1 is LGHDT and CDR2 is YNNKEL (reference sequence). The CDR3 covers 15 residues. The V gene lost 0 bases and the J gene lost 7 bases, with 13 bases spanning the gap. CDR3 sequence (DNA): TGTGCCAGCAGCCAAGAATTTGACAGGACAAATGAGCAGTTCTTC. It specifies CASSQEFDRTNEQFF.

The chain employs TRBV12-3 or TRBV12-4 and TRBJ1-1, with TRBD1 identical over 10 bases. CDR3 length: 17 residues. V trimming: 5 bases; J trimming: 1 base; junction bases outside the gene matches: 10. CDR3 region: CASSAPDRGLRNTEAFF. The CDR3, as DNA: TGTGCCAGCAGTGCTCCTGACAGGGGGCTTAGGAACACTGAAGCTTTCTTT.

This clonotype has just a few counts. The genes are TRBV10-2 and TRBJ2-5, with 9 bases aligning to TRBD2. V lost 4 bases and J lost 5; bases outside the gene matches: 8. This CDR3 is 15 amino acids long. Germline CDR1 and CDR2: WSHSY and SAAADI. This chain's CDR3 is CASSGPSGMGETQYF. The CDR3 DNA sequence: TGCGCCAGCAGTGGCCCTAGCGGGATGGGGGAGACCCAGTACTTC.

This clonotype was seen many times. The chain has TRBV12-3 or TRBV12-4 and TRBJ2-7; 7 bases are shared with TRBD2. The CDR3 loop spans 13 amino acids. The ends lost 2 bases at V and 6 bases at J; junction bases unmatched: 4. The chain's CDR3 is CASSLTASGEQYF. The DNA for the CDR3 is TGTGCCAGCAGTTTAACGGCTAGCGGCGAGCAGTACTTC.

This clonotype was counted at least ten times. V usage is TRBV2 and J usage is TRBJ2-1, with D unresolved. The CDR3 totals 13 residues. CDR1 is SNHLY, CDR2 FYNNEI, per germline. V was shortened by 9 bases and J by 4 bases, with 13 bases between the two germline ends. The CDR3 spells CARANSQYNEQFF. The CDR3 DNA reads TGTGCCAGGGCGAACAGCCAATACAATGAGCAGTTCTTC.

There are many counts of this clonotype. The rearrangement links TRBV15 to TRBJ2-2; no firm D call. Germline assignment: CDR1 LNHNV and CDR2 YYDKDF (reference sequence). This CDR3 is 17 amino acids long. V lost 0 bases to trimming and J lost 2 bases, with 13 bases between them. The chain's CDR3 is CATSRDRKGPNTGELFF. Here the CDR3 DNA reads TGTGCCACCAGCAGAGATCGTAAGGGTCCCAACACCGGGGAGCTGTTTTTT.

This clonotype was picked up many times. V and J are TRBV6-6 and TRBJ2-3; D may be TRBD1 (5 bases). Between the trimmed V and J ends, which lost 0 bases and 2 bases, there was a span of 9 bases. The CDR3 length is 15 residues. Germline V gene data show CDR1 as MNHNY and CDR2 as SVGAGI (reference sequence). CDR3 sequence reads: CASSYSPGPTDTQYF. Written as DNA, the CDR3 is TGTGCCAGCAGTTACTCGCCAGGGCCCACAGATACGCAGTATTTT.

This clonotype was observed a few times. J is TRBJ2-1 and V is TRBV6-1; D is tentatively TRBD1 or TRBD2 (5 bases each). The germline V gene encodes CDR1 MNHNS and CDR2 SASEGT. CDR3 length equals 16 residues. Trimming removed 6 bases from V and 8 bases from J, with 23 bases in between. The CDR3 region is CASSSRDHPGGDEQFF. In DNA, the CDR3 is TGTGCCAGCAGCAGCCGGGACCACCCCGGTGGGGATGAGCAGTTCTTC.

This clonotype occurred many times. The chain has TRBV6-2 or TRBV6-3 and TRBJ1-5; unclear D gene. V lost 0 bases and J 1 base, leaving 7 bases between the germline ends. The germline gives CDR1 MNHEY, CDR2 SVGEGT. This CDR3 comprises 15 residues. The CDR3 spells CASSYSRGSNQPQHF. CDR3 sequence (DNA): TGTGCCAGCAGTTACTCCAGAGGGAGCAATCAGCCCCAGCATTTT.